The clone carrying this TCR beta chain was found many times. No antigen is known for it. The data originate from a study of T cell repertoires in cytomegalovirus infection. Study summary: Public TCR beta signatures indicated both CMV infection and matching HLA type.

Study results and caveats: The study found HLA-C-restricted CMV-specific TCR beta clonotypes dominating the ex vivo response. There were carriers of CMV plus the relevant HLA, and cumulative public TCR beta family frequency identified them.

The CDR3 runs to 18 residues. Germline V lookup: CDR1 SNHLY, CDR2 FYNNEI. V lost 8 bases to trimming and J lost 5 bases; unmatched junction nucleotides: 15. From the reads, TCRdb called clonotypes with MiXCR, one entry per CDR3 protein. The table shows hundreds of thousands of distinct CDR3 sequences, with roughly 9.3% occurring only once. V is TRBV2 and J is TRBJ2-3; 14 nucleotides agree with TRBD2. Sequencing used PBMCs. This clonotype was sampled from a human donor in good health (CMV status not recorded). Some clones in this sample may be carry-over from other donors' samples. The CDR3 region is CASAFPGLAGVKQDTQYF. The CDR3, as DNA: TGTGCCAGCGCCTTCCCGGGACTAGCGGGGGTCAAGCAAGATACGCAGTATTTT.